One sample yielded the 17 T cell receptor beta chains listed below, sequenced in a study of CD8+ T cells in alopecia areata. TCR sequencing used cDNA made by reverse transcription of extracted RNA. Data came from immunoSEQ multiplex PCR; TCRdb stores just in-frame clones and leaves some out. The table has about 150,000 clones, around 86% seen once. Sequencing used CD8+ T cells sorted from blood, obtained at week 0. These TCRs come from a human donor with alopecia areata.

The J gene is TRBJ2-5, the V gene TRBV6-5, with 7 bases lining up with TRBD2. The assigned J gene may be wrong: the sequence end matches TRBJ2-7 better. The CDR3 is 14 residues long. Germline CDR1 MNHEY, CDR2 SVGAGI. The CDR3 loop reads CASSPAYTGGEQYF. CDR3 nucleotides: TGTGCCAGCAGTCCCGCTTATACGGGAGGCGAGCAGTACTTC.

The rearrangement uses TRBV19 and TRBJ2-7, with unresolved D. The V end lost 2 bases, the J end lost 2 bases, and 7 bases lay between the germline ends. The CDR3 has 13 residues. CDR1 LNHDA and CDR2 SQIVND come from the germline V gene (reference sequence). CDR3 sequence (DNA): TGTGCCAGTAGTATATACCAGACCTACGAGCAGTACTTC. Amino acids: CASSIYQTYEQYF.

The chain couples TRBV7-6 to TRBJ1-1; 7 bases are shared with TRBD1. The junction had 6 bases not matched to a gene; V was cut back by 5 bases and J by 3 bases. This CDR3 is 14 amino acids long. Germline CDR1 SGHVS, CDR2 FNYEAQ. The CDR3 DNA follows: TGTGCCAGCAGCCCTTACAGGGGCGACACTGAAGCTTTCTTT. Amino acid sequence: CASSPYRGDTEAFF.

The chain uses TRBV11-2 and TRBJ2-7; tentatively, D is TRBD2 (5 bases). V was pared by 5 bases and J by 5 bases, with 16 bases between. The CDR3 has 14 amino acids. From germline, CDR1 is SGHAT and CDR2 FQNNGV. This CDR3 reads CASSERTPFNEQYF. The CDR3 bases are TGTGCCAGCAGCGAGCGGACGCCTTTTAACGAGCAGTACTTC.

The chain carries TRBV6-1 and TRBJ1-5, with unresolved D. The V and J ends lost 2 bases and 5 bases respectively, with 10 bases between them. Germline values: CDR1 MNHNS, CDR2 SASEGT. The CDR3 runs to 14 residues. For the CDR3, the DNA is TGTGCCAGCAGTGAATTAAGGCTGGATCAGCCCCAGCATTTT. The encoded protein is CASSELRLDQPQHF.

This clone came up once. This chain uses TRBV7-9 with TRBJ2-1; 7 bases map to TRBD1. V lost 5 bases and J lost 16; bases outside the gene matches: 5. The CDR3 sequence is 10 residues long. Germline CDR1 SEHNR, CDR2 FQNEAQ (reference sequence). The chain's CDR3 is CASSRRDRFF. DNA for the CDR3: TGTGCCAGCAGCCGCCGGGACAGATTCTTC.

V usage is TRBV27 and J usage is TRBJ2-1; the match to TRBD1 covers 10 bases. The trim removed 5 bases at V and 3 bases at J, leaving 7 bases unmatched. The germline V gene encodes CDR1 MNHEY and CDR2 SMNVEV (reference sequence). The CDR3 has 16 residues. CDR3 protein: CASSPQGQGFYNEQFF. The CDR3 DNA sequence: TGTGCCAGCAGTCCCCAGGGACAGGGGTTCTACAATGAGCAGTTCTTC.

This clone was seen a handful of times. V gene TRBV4-1 combines with J gene TRBJ2-2; TRBD1 aligns across 9 bases. The junction had 6 bases not matched to a gene; V was cut back by 6 bases and J by 1 base. Germline values: CDR1 MGHRA, CDR2 YSYEKL. This CDR3 has 16 residues. The CDR3 here is CASSPRTGENTGELFF. CDR3 DNA sequence: TGCGCCAGCAGTCCCCGGACAGGGGAGAACACCGGGGAGCTGTTTTTT.

As for this clone: Other nucleotide sequences from this sample produce the same CDR3. The chain recombines TRBV9 with TRBJ2-3; D is uncertain. The germline gives CDR1 SGDLS, CDR2 YYNGEE. The CDR3 contains 13 residues. Trimming shortened V by 0 bases and J by 1 base, and 3 bases separated the two germline ends. The CDR3 DNA sequence: TGTGCCAGCAGCGTAGACGGCACAGATACGCAGTATTTT. As protein: CASSVDGTDTQYF.

Comments on this clone: The identical CDR3 is also encoded by other nucleotide sequences in the sample. The chain carries TRBV27 and TRBJ2-7; D is possibly TRBD2 (6 bases). This CDR3 comprises 14 residues. The germline CDR1 and CDR2 sequences are MNHEY and SMNVEV (reference sequence). With 5 bases removed from V and 3 bases from J, the gap between germline ends came to 14 bases. The CDR3 sequence is CASSPGTGGYEQYF. CDR3 DNA sequence: TGTGCCAGCAGTCCGGGGACCGGGGGCTACGAGCAGTACTTC.

The chain employs TRBV7-6 and TRBJ1-5; D perhaps matches TRBD1 (5 bases). This CDR3 has 15 amino acids. Trimming pared 1 base from V and 2 bases from J, leaving 9 bases between. Per germline, CDR1 SGHVS and CDR2 FNYEAQ. The CDR3 DNA reads as TGTGCCAGCAGCTTAGGGACAATAGGCAATCAGCCCCAGCATTTT. It is translated as CASSLGTIGNQPQHF.

The chain joins TRBV9 to TRBJ2-7; 11 bases are a match to TRBD2. The trim removed 0 bases at V and 1 base at J, leaving 3 bases unmatched. This CDR3 has 16 amino acids. CDR1 and CDR2 from the germline V gene are SGDLS and YYNGEE. The CDR3 nucleotides read TGTGCCAGCAGCGTAGAGCCTAGCGGGGGGTCCTACGAGCAGTACTTC. It codes for CASSVEPSGGSYEQYF.

The chain recombines TRBV11-2 with TRBJ2-7, with D uncertain. The CDR3 extends over 11 amino acids. V gave up 5 bases and J gave up 3 bases, with 5 bases separating them. Per germline, CDR1 SGHAT and CDR2 FQNNGV. This chain's CDR3 is CASSVYYEQYF. Here the CDR3 DNA reads TGTGCCAGCAGCGTATACTACGAGCAGTACTTC.

The chain recombines TRBV10-2 with TRBJ1-1; TRBD1 agrees at 11 bases. Germline V lookup: CDR1 WSHSY, CDR2 SAAADI. Trimming took 7 bases from V and 5 from J; bases not matched to a gene: 3. This CDR3 comprises 13 residues. CDR3 region: CASTDRGLTEAFF. The CDR3 nucleotides are TGCGCCAGCACGGACAGGGGGCTGACTGAAGCTTTCTTT.

The chain has TRBV7-3 and TRBJ2-7, with a possible D match to TRBD2 (5 bases). In germline, CDR1 is SGHTA, CDR2 FQGTGA. Trimming removed 1 base from V and 2 bases from J, with 9 bases in between. The CDR3 length is 14 residues. The DNA of the CDR3 is TGTGCCAGCAGCTTAAACGGGAACCCCTACGAGCAGTACTTC. This sequence encodes CASSLNGNPYEQYF.

The gene calls are TRBV7-3 and TRBJ1-2, with no clear D. The V gene's germline CDR1 is SGHTA and CDR2 FQGTGA. CDR3 length: 13 amino acids. V lost 2 bases to trimming and J lost 4 bases, with 8 bases between them. CDR3 residues: CASSLETGYGYTF. The CDR3 DNA follows: TGTGCCAGCAGCTTAGAGACGGGCTATGGCTACACCTTC.

The chain recombines TRBV27 with TRBJ2-1; D remains unclear. The CDR3 covers 12 residues. CDR1 and CDR2 from the germline V gene are MNHEY and SMNVEV (reference sequence). Trimming pared 3 bases from V and 9 bases from J, leaving 9 bases between. In nucleotides, the CDR3 is TGTGCCAGCAGTTTGCCCACCTCTGAGCAGTTCTTC. Translation gives CASSLPTSEQFF.